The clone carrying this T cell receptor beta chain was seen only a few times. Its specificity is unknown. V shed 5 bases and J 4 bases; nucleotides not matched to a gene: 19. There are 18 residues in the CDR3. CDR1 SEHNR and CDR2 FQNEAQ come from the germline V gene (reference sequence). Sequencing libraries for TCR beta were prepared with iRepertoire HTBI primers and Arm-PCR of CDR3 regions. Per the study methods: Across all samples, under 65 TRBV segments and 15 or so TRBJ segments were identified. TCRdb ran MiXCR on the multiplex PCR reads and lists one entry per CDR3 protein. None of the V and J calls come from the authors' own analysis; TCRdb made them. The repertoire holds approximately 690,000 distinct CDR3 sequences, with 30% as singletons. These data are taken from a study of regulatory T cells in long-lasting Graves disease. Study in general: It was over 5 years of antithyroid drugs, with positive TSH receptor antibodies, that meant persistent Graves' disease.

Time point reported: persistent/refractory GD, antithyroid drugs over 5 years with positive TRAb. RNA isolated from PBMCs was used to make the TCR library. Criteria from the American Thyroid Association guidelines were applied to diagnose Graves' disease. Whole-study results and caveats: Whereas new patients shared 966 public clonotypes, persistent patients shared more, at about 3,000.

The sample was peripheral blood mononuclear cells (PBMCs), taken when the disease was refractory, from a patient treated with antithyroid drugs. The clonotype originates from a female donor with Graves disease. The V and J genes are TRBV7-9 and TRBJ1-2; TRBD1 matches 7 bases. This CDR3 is CASSGNIPRQGFSYGYTF. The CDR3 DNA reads TGTGCCAGCAGCGGAAATATCCCGCGACAGGGCTTTAGCTATGGCTACACCTTC.